This TCR beta chain was sequenced for a study of T cell repertoires in cytomegalovirus infection (dated by TCRdb to the late 2010s). In terms of the full investigation: Alongside well-studied HLA-B-restricted epitopes, the peptide stimulations were aimed at recently identified HLA-C-restricted CMV epitopes, whose presentation resists viral immunomodulation. The HLA type of each donor mattered for the analysis, because public TCR beta signatures pointed to carriage of CMV infection along with the matching HLA type. Overall study outcomes, separate from this receptor: Carriers of CMV infection plus the relevant HLA type were discriminated by the cumulative frequency of public TCR beta family members in the study cohort and in an independent roughly 400-donor cohort. The ex vivo response was dominated by HLA-C-restricted CMV-specific TCR beta clonotypes, and the single most frequent clonotype in two of eight donors was supplied by these HLA-C-restricted clonotypes.

This sample was sequenced with an Illumina HiSeq 1500. TCRdb redid the processing of the public reads, applying fastp at Q25 and MiXCR, and retained in-frame beta chains. One record per CDR3 amino acid sequence lists the most common genes and DNA. The sample table records fewer than 850,000 distinct CDR3 sequences; under 35% of these occur just once. The ten most abundant clones make up around 13% of the sample. Trimming takes 2 bases from V and 4 bases from J, and the germline ends sit 16 bases apart. The cysteine opens and the phenylalanine closes a CDR3 of 16 amino acids. The CDR3 DNA has 48 bases and is translated from base 1. CDR1 SGHVS and CDR2 FNYEAQ were looked up in the germline V gene. The treatment or condition tag for this specimen amounts to: in vitro stimulation with specific CMV peptide epitopes to enrich CMV-specific T cells. Regarding this clonotype: Its antigen has not been determined. No per-base quality is available; no much larger clone lies one base away.

The receptor comes from a human donor in good health (CMV status not recorded). Some clones in this sample may be carry-over from other donors' samples. The sequenced sample was cultured CD8+ T cells from PBMCs, obtained from culture after CMV antigen stimulation. The chain is assembled from TRBV7-6 and TRBJ2-3, and possibly TRBD2, on 7 matching bases. The nucleotides read TGTGCCAGCAGCTTAACCCCCGGGGGGCGGGCAGATACGCAGTATTTT. The encoded protein is CASSLTPGGRADTQYF.